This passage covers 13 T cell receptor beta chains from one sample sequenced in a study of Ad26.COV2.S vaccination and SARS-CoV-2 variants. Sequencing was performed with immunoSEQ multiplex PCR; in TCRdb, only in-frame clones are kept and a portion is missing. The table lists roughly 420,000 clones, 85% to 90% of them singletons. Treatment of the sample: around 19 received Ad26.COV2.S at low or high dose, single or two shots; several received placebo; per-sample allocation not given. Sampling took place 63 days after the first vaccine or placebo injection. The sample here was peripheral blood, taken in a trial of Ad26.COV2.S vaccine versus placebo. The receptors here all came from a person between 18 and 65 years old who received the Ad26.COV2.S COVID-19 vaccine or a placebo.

CDR3 loop: CASSLQGSYGYTF. CDR3 DNA: TGTGCCAGCAGCTTACAGGGTAGCTATGGCTACACCTTC. V is TRBV7-8 and J is TRBJ1-2; weak D call: TRBD1 (5 bases). Germline V CDR1 and CDR2: SGHVS, FQNEAQ. V was pared by 2 bases and J by 4 bases, with 8 bases between. There are 13 residues in the CDR3.

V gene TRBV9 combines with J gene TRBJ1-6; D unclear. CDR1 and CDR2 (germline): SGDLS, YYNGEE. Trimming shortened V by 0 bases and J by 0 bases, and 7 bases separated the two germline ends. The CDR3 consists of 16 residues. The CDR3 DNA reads TGTGCCAGCAGCGTAGGTGAGAGCTCCTATAATTCACCCCTCCACTTT. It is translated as CASSVGESSYNSPLHF.

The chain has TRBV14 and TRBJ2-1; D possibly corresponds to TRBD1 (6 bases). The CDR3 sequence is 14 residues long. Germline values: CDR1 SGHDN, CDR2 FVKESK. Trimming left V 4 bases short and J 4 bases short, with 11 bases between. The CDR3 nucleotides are TGTGCCAGCAGCCCGTGGGGACAATACAATGAGCAGTTCTTC. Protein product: CASSPWGQYNEQFF.

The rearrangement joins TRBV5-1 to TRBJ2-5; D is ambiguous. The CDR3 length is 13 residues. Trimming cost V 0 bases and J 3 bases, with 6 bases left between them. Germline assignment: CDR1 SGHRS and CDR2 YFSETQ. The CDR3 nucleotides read TGCGCCAGCAGCTTGGGTCCAAAAGAGACCCAGTACTTC. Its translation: CASSLGPKETQYF.

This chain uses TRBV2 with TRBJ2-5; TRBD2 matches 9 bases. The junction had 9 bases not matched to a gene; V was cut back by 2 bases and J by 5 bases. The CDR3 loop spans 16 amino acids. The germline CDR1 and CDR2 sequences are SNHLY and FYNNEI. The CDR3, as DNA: TGTGCCAGCAGTGAATTCAGCGGGGGGCCAGGGGAGACCCAGTACTTC. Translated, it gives CASSEFSGGPGETQYF.

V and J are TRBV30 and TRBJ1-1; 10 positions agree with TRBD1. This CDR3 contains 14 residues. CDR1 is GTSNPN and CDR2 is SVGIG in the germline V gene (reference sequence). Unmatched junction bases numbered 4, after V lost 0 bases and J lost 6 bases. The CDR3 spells CAWSVVGTGAEAFF. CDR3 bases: TGTGCCTGGAGTGTCGTTGGGACAGGGGCTGAAGCTTTCTTT.

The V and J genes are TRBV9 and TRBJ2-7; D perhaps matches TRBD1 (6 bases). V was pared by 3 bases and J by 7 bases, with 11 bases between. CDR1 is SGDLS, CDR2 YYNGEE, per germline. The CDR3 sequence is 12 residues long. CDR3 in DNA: TGTGCCAGCAGCGGATATGACAGGGAGCAGTACTTC. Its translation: CASSGYDREQYF.

CDR3 region: CATREAYEQYF. CDR3 bases: TGTGCCACCAGGGAGGCCTACGAGCAGTACTTC. The V call is TRBV15, the J call TRBJ2-7; tentatively, D is TRBD2 (5 bases). Germline loops: CDR1 LNHNV, CDR2 YYDKDF (reference sequence). V was cut by 6 bases and J by 2 bases, with 5 bases left in between. The CDR3 sequence is 11 residues long.

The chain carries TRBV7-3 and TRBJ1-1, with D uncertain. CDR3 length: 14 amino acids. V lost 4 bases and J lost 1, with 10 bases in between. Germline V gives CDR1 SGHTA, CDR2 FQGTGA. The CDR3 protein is CASSSDIQNTEAFF. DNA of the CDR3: TGTGCCAGCAGCTCCGACATACAGAACACTGAAGCTTTCTTT.

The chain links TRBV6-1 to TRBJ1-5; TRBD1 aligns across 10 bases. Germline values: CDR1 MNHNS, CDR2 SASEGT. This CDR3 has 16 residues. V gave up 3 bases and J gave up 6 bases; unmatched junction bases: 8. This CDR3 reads CASSDRGDRGTQPQHF. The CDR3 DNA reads TGTGCCAGCAGTGATAGGGGGGACAGGGGAACTCAGCCCCAGCATTTT.

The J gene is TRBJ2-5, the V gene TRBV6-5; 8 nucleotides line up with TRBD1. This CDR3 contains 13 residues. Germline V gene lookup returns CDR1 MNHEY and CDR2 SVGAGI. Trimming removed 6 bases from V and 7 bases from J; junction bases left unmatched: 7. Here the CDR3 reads CASRRDRGGTQYF. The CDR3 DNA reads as TGTGCCAGCAGAAGAGACAGGGGAGGGACCCAGTACTTC.

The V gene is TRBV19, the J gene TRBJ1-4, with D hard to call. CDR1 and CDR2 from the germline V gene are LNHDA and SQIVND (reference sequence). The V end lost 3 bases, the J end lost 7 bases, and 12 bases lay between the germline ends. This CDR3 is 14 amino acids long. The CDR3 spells CASSIRSVSEKLFF. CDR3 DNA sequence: TGTGCCAGTAGTATCCGGAGTGTTTCTGAAAAACTGTTTTTT. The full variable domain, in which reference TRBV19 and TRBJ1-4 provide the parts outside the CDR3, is DGGITQSPKYLFRKEGQNVTLSCEQNLNHDAMYWYRQDPGQGLRLIYYSQIVNDFQKGDIAEGYSVSREKKESFPLTVTSAQKNPTAFYLCASSIRSVSEKLFFGSGTQLSVL.

The CDR3 nucleotides are TGCGCCAGCAGCTCGCCCCCCGGGGAGACCCAGTACTTC. It encodes CASSSPPGETQYF. The chain uses TRBV5-1 and TRBJ2-5, with no clear D. Germline V gene lookup returns CDR1 SGHRS and CDR2 YFSETQ. The CDR3 has 13 residues. V dropped 3 bases and J dropped 5 bases, with 11 bases sitting between them.